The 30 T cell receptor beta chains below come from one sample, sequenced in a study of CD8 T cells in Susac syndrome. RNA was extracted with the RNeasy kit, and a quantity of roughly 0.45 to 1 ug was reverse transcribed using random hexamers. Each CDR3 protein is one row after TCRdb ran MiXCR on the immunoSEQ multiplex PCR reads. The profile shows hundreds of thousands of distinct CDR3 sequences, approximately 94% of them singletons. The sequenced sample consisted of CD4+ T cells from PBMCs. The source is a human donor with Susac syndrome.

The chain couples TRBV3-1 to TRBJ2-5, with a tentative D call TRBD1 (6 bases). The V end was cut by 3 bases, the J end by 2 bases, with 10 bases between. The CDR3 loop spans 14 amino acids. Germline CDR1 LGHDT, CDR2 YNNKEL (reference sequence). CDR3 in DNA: TGTGCCAGCAGCCACCCAGGACAGCAAGAGACCCAGTACTTC. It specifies CASSHPGQQETQYF.

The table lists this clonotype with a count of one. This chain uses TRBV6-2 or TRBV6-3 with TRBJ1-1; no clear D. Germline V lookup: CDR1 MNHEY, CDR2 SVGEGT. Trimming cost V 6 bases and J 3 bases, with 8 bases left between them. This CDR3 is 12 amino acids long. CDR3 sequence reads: CASSPPHTEAFF. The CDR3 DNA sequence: TGTGCCAGCAGCCCCCCCCACACTGAAGCTTTCTTT.

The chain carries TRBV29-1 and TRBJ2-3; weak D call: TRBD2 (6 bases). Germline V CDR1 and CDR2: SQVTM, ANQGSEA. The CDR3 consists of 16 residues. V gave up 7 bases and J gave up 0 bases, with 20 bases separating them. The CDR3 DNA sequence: TGCAGCGGTGGGGGGATTGGGGGTGTAAGCACAGATACGCAGTATTTT. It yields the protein CSGGGIGGVSTDTQYF.

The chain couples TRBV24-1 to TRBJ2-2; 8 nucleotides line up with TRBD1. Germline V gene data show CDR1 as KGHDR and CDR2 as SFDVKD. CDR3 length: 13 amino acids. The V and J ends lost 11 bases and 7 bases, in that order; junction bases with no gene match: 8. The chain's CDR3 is CAIGQGDGGELFF. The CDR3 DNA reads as TGTGCCATCGGACAGGGAGATGGCGGGGAGCTGTTTTTT.

This chain's CDR3 is CASSSWENQETQYF. CDR3 DNA: TGTGCCAGCAGCTCCTGGGAAAACCAAGAGACCCAGTACTTC. The V call is TRBV11-2, the J call TRBJ2-5; D call uncertain. In germline, CDR1 is SGHAT, CDR2 FQNNGV. Trimming took 4 bases from V and 0 from J, leaving 9 bases between them. The CDR3 covers 14 residues.

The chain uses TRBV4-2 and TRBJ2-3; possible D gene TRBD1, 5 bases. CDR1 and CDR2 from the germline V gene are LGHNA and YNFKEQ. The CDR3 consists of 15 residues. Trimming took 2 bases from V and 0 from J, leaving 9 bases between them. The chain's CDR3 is CASSQTTVSTDTQYF. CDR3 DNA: TGTGCCAGCAGCCAAACGACAGTTAGCACAGATACGCAGTATTTT.

CDR3 region: CASSQQGNQPQHF. CDR3 nucleotides: TGTGCCAGCTCACAACAGGGGAATCAGCCCCAGCATTTT. The rearrangement uses TRBV18 and TRBJ1-5; TRBD1 matches at 7 bases. The germline V gene has CDR1 KGHSH and CDR2 LQKENI. The CDR3 is 13 residues long. Trimming cost V 4 bases and J 4 bases; bases outside gene matches: 1.

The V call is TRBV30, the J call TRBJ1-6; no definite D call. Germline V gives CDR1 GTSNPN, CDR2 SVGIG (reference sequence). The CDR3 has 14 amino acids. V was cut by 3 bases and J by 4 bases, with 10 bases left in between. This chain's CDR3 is CAWSATEYNSPLHF. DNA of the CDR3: TGTGCCTGGAGCGCGACGGAGTATAATTCACCCCTCCACTTT.

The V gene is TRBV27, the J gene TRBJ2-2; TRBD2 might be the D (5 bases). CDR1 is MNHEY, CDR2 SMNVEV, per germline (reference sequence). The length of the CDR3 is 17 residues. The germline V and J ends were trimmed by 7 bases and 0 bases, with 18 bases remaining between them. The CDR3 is CASNQRTANPNTGELFF. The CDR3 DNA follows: TGTGCCAGCAACCAGCGGACCGCAAACCCGAACACCGGGGAGCTGTTTTTT.

This chain's CDR3 is CASSQDGAATNEKLFF. The CDR3 DNA is TGCGCCAGCAGCCAAGATGGGGCAGCAACTAATGAAAAACTGTTTTTT. The chain combines TRBV4-3 with TRBJ1-4, with a possible D match to TRBD1 (5 bases). There are 16 residues in the CDR3. V was clipped by 0 bases and J by 0 bases, with 8 bases between them. Germline CDR1 and CDR2: LGHNA and YSLEER.

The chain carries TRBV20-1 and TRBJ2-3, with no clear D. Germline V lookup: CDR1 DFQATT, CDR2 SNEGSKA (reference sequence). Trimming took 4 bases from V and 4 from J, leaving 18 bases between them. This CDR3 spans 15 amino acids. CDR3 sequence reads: CSATNTRRVADTQYF. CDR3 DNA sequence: TGCAGTGCTACGAACACCCGTCGTGTAGCAGATACGCAGTATTTT.

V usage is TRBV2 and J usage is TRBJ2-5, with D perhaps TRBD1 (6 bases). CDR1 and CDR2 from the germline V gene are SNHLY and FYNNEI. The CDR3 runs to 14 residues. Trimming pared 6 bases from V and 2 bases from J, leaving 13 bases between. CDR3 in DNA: TGTGCCAGCAGGGACCCGGGACAACAAGAGACCCAGTACTTC. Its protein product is CASRDPGQQETQYF.

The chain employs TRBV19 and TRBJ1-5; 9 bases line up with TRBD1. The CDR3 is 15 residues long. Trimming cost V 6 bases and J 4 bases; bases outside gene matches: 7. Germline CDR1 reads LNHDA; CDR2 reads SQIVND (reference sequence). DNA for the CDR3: TGTGCCAGTAGCAGGGACAGGGAGGGGAATCAGCCCCAGCATTTT. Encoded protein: CASSRDREGNQPQHF.

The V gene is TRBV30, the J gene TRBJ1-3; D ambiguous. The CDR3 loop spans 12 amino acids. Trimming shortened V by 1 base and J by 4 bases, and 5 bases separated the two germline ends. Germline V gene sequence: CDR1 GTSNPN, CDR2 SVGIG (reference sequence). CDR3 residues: CAWSALGNTIYF. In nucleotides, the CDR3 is TGTGCCTGGAGTGCCCTAGGAAACACCATATATTTT.

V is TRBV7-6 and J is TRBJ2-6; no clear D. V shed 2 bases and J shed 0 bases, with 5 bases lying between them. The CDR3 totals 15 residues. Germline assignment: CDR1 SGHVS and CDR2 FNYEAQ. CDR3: CASSLIFSGANVLTF. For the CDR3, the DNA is TGTGCCAGCAGCTTAATATTCTCTGGGGCCAACGTCCTGACTTTC.

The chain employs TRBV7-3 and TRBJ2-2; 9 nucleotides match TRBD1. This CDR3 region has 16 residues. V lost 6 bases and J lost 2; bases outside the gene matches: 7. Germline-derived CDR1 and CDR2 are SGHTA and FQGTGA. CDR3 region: CASRPTGGENTGELFF. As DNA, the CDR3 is TGTGCCAGCAGACCGACAGGGGGAGAAAACACCGGGGAGCTGTTTTTT.

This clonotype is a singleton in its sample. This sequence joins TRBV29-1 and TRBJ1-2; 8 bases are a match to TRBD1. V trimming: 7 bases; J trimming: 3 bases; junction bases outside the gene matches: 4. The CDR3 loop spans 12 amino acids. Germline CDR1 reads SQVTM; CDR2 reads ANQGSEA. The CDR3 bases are TGCAGCGACGGACAGGGAGACTATGGCTACACCTTC. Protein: CSDGQGDYGYTF.

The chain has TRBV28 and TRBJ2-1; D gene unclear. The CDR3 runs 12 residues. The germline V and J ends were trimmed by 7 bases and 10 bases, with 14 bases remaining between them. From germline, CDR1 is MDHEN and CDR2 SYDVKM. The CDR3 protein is CASTSSREEQFF. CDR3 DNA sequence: TGTGCCAGCACCTCCTCCCGCGAAGAGCAGTTCTTC.

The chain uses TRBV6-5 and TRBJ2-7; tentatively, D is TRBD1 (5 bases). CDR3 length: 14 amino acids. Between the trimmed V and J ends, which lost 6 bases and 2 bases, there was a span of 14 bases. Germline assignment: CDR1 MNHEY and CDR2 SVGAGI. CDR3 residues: CASSRTRLAYEQYF. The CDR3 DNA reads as TGTGCCAGCAGCAGGACAAGGCTGGCCTACGAGCAGTACTTC.

DNA of the CDR3: TGCAGTGCTAGACCAGGGGGGGTCTATGGCTACACCTTC. Protein product: CSARPGGVYGYTF. This chain joins TRBV20-1 and TRBJ1-2, with 7 bases matching TRBD1. Germline CDR1 is DFQATT and CDR2 is SNEGSKA (reference sequence). The CDR3 has 13 residues. V trimming: 2 bases; J trimming: 4 bases; junction bases outside the gene matches: 4.

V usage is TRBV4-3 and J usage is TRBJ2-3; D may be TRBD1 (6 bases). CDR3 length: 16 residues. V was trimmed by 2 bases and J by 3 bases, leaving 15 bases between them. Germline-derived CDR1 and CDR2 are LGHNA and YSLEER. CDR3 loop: CASSQQDSLLTDTQYF. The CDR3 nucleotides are TGCGCCAGCAGCCAACAGGACAGTCTTCTGACAGATACGCAGTATTTT.

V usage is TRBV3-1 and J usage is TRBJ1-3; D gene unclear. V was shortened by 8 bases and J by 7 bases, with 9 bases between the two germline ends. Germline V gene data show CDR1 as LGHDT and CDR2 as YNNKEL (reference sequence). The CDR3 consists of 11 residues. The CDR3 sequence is CASRRDNTIYF. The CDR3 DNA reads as TGTGCCAGCCGACGCGATAACACCATATATTTT.

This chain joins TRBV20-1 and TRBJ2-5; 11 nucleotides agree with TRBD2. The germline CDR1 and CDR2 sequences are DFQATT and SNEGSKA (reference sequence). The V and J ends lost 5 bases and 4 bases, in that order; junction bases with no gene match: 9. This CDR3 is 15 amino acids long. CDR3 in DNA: TGCAGTGCTGGTAGCGGGGGGGCTAAGCGAGAGACCCAGTACTTC. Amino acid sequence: CSAGSGGAKRETQYF.

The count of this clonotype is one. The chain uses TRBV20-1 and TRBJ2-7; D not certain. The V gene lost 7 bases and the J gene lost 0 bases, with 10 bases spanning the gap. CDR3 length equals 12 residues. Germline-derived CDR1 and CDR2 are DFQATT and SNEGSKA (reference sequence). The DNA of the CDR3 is TGCAGTGTAGTAGCAGGCTCCTACGAGCAGTACTTC. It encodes CSVVAGSYEQYF.

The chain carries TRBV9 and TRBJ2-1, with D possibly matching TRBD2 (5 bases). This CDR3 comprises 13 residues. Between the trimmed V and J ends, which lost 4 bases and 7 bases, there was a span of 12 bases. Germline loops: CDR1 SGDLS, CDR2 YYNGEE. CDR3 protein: CASSLRSENEQFF. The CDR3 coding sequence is TGTGCCAGCAGCCTGCGTAGCGAGAATGAGCAGTTCTTC.

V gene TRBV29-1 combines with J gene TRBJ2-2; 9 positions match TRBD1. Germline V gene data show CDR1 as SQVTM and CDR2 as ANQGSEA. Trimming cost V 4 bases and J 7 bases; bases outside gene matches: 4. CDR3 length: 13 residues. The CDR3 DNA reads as TGCAGCGTTGGGGACAGGGTGTACGGGGAGCTGTTTTTT. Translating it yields CSVGDRVYGELFF.

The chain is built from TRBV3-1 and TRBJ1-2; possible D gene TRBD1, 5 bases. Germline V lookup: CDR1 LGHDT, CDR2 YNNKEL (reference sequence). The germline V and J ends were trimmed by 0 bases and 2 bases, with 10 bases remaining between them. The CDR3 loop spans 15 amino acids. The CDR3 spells CASSQDGEGNYGYTF. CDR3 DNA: TGTGCCAGCAGCCAAGATGGAGAGGGGAACTATGGCTACACCTTC.

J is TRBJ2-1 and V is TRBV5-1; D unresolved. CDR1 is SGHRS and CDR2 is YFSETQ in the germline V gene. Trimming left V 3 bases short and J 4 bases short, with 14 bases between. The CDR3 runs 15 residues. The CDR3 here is CASSSGSLTYNEQFF. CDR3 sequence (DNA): TGCGCCAGCAGCTCCGGGTCTCTGACTTACAATGAGCAGTTCTTC.

The CDR3 DNA follows: TGCAGTGCCCCAGCGGGGGGGGCCGAAGATACGCAGTATTTT. This encodes CSAPAGGAEDTQYF. The chain joins TRBV20-1 to TRBJ2-3, with 10 bases matching TRBD2. The V gene's germline CDR1 is DFQATT and CDR2 SNEGSKA (reference sequence). The CDR3 totals 14 residues. With 6 bases clipped from V and 5 bases from J, the junction kept 8 bases outside the gene matches.

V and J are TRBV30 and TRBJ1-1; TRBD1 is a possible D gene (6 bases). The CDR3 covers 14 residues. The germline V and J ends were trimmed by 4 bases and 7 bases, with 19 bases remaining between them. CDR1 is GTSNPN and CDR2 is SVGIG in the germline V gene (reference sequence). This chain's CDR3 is CAWIPGGLQGEAFF. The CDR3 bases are TGTGCCTGGATCCCGGGGGGGCTGCAGGGTGAAGCTTTCTTT.